Following are 15 T cell receptor beta chains from one sample sequenced in a study. One entry per CDR3 protein, called by TCRdb with MiXCR from the 5' RACE reads. The data contain roughly 8,400 distinct CDR3 sequences, roughly 60% of them singletons. Sequenced sample: tumor-infiltrating memory CD4+ T cells sorted from the breast tumor. The subset: memory CD4+ T cells, CD4+CD45RO+CD25-. Receptors originate from a female donor with breast cancer.

The genes are TRBV6-5 and TRBJ1-4, with unresolved D. Germline CDR1 and CDR2: MNHEY and SVGAGI. The ends were cut back, 5 bases at V and 5 bases at J, with 9 bases in the middle. This CDR3 spans 13 amino acids. CDR3 amino acids: CASSTGPNEKLFF. CDR3 coding DNA: TGTGCCAGCAGTACGGGCCCCAATGAAAAACTGTTTTTT.

The rearrangement links TRBV29-1 to TRBJ2-1; TRBD2 matches 12 bases. V trimming: 6 bases; J trimming: 8 bases; junction bases outside the gene matches: 8. This CDR3 comprises 14 residues. CDR1 and CDR2 (germline): SQVTM, ANQGSEA. The CDR3 sequence is CSVETSGSPDEQFF. In DNA, the CDR3 is TGCAGCGTCGAGACTAGCGGGAGCCCCGATGAGCAGTTCTTC.

The gene calls are TRBV7-3 and TRBJ2-2, with TRBD2 matching 8 bases. The V gene end was trimmed by 4 bases and the J gene end by 8 bases; junction bases not matched to a gene: 6. The length of the CDR3 is 14 residues. The germline CDR1 and CDR2 sequences are SGHTA and FQGTGA. CDR3 residues: CASSSVSGSGELFF. The CDR3 coding sequence is TGTGCCAGCAGCTCAGTGAGCGGGAGTGGGGAGCTGTTTTTT.

This chain connects TRBV4-1 to TRBJ2-2; 13 bases map to TRBD2. This CDR3 region has 16 residues. Germline lookup yields CDR1 MGHRA and CDR2 YSYEKL. V trimming: 4 bases; J trimming: 4 bases; junction bases outside the gene matches: 3. The CDR3 sequence: CASSPGLAGTTGELFF. The CDR3 nucleotides are TGCGCCAGCAGCCCGGGACTAGCGGGAACCACCGGGGAGCTGTTTTTT.

This CDR3 is CASSQARLAGLTDTQYF. The CDR3 region has the DNA TGTGCCAGCAGCCAAGCCAGACTAGCGGGACTCACAGATACGCAGTATTTT. The V gene is TRBV4-2, the J gene TRBJ2-3, with 11 bases identical to TRBD2. V was clipped by 1 base and J by 2 bases; unmatched bases: 5. CDR1 is LGHNA, CDR2 YNFKEQ, per germline. CDR3 length equals 17 residues.

The chain links TRBV6-5 to TRBJ1-1, with D possibly TRBD1 on 6 matching bases. The V and J ends lost 6 bases and 2 bases respectively, with 19 bases between them. Per the germline V gene, CDR1 is MNHEY and CDR2 is SVGAGI. This CDR3 is 16 amino acids long. CDR3 protein: CASRDGQGRKNTEAFF. In DNA, the CDR3 is TGTGCCAGCAGAGACGGGCAGGGGAGAAAAAACACTGAAGCTTTCTTT.

V gene TRBV24-1 combines with J gene TRBJ1-5; D call uncertain. Trimming cost V 4 bases and J 5 bases, with 5 bases left between them. The germline V gene has CDR1 KGHDR and CDR2 SFDVKD. This CDR3 region has 12 residues. In nucleotides, the CDR3 is TGTGCCACCAGTGAGGGTTATCAGCCCCAGCATTTT. It translates to CATSEGYQPQHF.

The V gene is TRBV9, the J gene TRBJ2-1, with 9 bases aligning to TRBD1. V trimming: 3 bases; J trimming: 5 bases; junction bases outside the gene matches: 9. Germline CDR1 SGDLS, CDR2 YYNGEE. The CDR3 has 16 residues. CDR3 residues: CASSGTLGQGNNEQFF. The CDR3 DNA follows: TGTGCCAGCAGCGGAACACTGGGACAGGGAAACAATGAGCAGTTCTTC.

This clonotype has only a few counts. The genes are TRBV7-9 and TRBJ1-1; no reliable D call. Trimming stripped 5 bases from V and 7 bases from J, with 17 bases between. CDR3 length: 14 residues. Germline V gene data show CDR1 as SEHNR and CDR2 as FQNEAQ (reference sequence). CDR3 sequence: CASSPTFSSGEAFF. The CDR3 DNA reads as TGTGCCAGCAGCCCGACCTTTTCTAGCGGTGAAGCTTTCTTT.

The chain combines TRBV20-1 with TRBJ1-1; D perhaps matches TRBD1 (5 bases). The CDR3 is 12 amino acids. CDR1 is DFQATT, CDR2 SNEGSKA, per germline (reference sequence). The ends were cut back, 0 bases at V and 5 bases at J, with 7 bases in the middle. DNA of the CDR3: TGCAGTGCTAGAGATGGGACTACTGAAGCTTTCTTT. Translated, it gives CSARDGTTEAFF.

In its sample, this clonotype ranks as medium-sized. This chain's CDR3 is CASSDRPGTGRLGNIQYF. Written as DNA, the CDR3 is TGTGCCAGCAGCGACAGACCCGGGACAGGGAGACTCGGAAACATTCAGTACTTC. The chain links TRBV7-6 to TRBJ2-4, with TRBD1 matching over 9 bases. CDR1 is SGHVS and CDR2 is FNYEAQ in the germline V gene. The trim removed 5 bases at V and 6 bases at J, leaving 17 bases unmatched. CDR3 length: 18 residues. Supplemented by reference TRBV7-6 and TRBJ2-4, the full variable domain reads GAGVSQSPRYKVTKRGQDVALRCDPISGHVSLYWYRQALGQGPEFLTYFNYEAQQDKSGLPNDRFSAERPEGSISTLTIQRTEQRDSAMYRCASSDRPGTGRLGNIQYFGAGTRLSVL.

The chain combines TRBV29-1 with TRBJ2-1, with D maybe TRBD2 (6 bases). The ends were cut back, 7 bases at V and 2 bases at J, with 18 bases in the middle. Per the germline V gene, CDR1 is SQVTM and CDR2 is ANQGSEA. The CDR3 length is 15 residues. CDR3 sequence: CSASGGGTTYNEQFF. The CDR3, as DNA: TGCAGCGCCTCGGGTGGGGGGACCACCTACAATGAGCAGTTCTTC.

This clonotype was seen only a few times. V usage is TRBV7-8 and J usage is TRBJ2-4, with TRBD2 identical over 14 bases. Trimming cost V 3 bases and J 7 bases; bases outside gene matches: 11. The CDR3 totals 18 residues. From germline, CDR1 is SGHVS and CDR2 FQNEAQ. CDR3 sequence reads: CASSLETSGRGAYNIQYF. CDR3 nucleotide sequence: TGTGCCAGCAGCTTGGAGACTAGCGGGAGGGGGGCCTATAACATTCAGTACTTC.

The chain carries TRBV20-1 and TRBJ1-2; D unresolved. CDR3 length: 16 amino acids. Germline values: CDR1 DFQATT, CDR2 SNEGSKA (reference sequence). The V gene lost 5 bases and the J gene lost 6 bases, with 25 bases spanning the gap. This CDR3 reads CSAAISIGTGSDGYTF. The CDR3 DNA is TGCAGTGCTGCTATTTCCATCGGTACGGGGTCGGATGGCTACACCTTC.

This chain joins TRBV29-1 and TRBJ2-2; 8 bases line up with TRBD2. The germline V gene encodes CDR1 SQVTM and CDR2 ANQGSEA. The junction had 4 bases not matched to a gene; V was cut back by 4 bases and J by 3 bases. The CDR3 sequence is 14 residues long. Here the CDR3 DNA reads TGCAGCGTTGCGGGGGGGAAGCACACCGGGGAGCTGTTTTTT. Translating it yields CSVAGGKHTGELFF.